This TCR beta chain was sequenced during a study of blood T cell repertoires in COVID-19. About the research overall: Samples taken during acute and convalescent COVID-19 were collected in the United States, Italy and Spain. PBMCs, B-cell-depleted T cells, or T cells provided the cDNA or gDNA that made up the material.

Methods used by the authors: Counts of nucleated cells, estimated from reference gene primer amplification, were obtained. This table comes from immunoSEQ multiplex PCR, and its TCRdb copy is limited to in-frame clones, with some not included. That table gives V, J and clone size, and the DNA gave D and trimming. This repertoire shows around 140,000 clones, 76% found once; its top ten account for 3.5% to 5%. The CDR3 runs to 15 residues. V was pared by 2 bases and J by 5 bases, with 2 bases of the junction left unmatched. Germline-derived CDR1 and CDR2 are SGHKS and YYEKEE (reference sequence). The gene calls are TRBV5-5 and TRBJ1-6, with 9 bases aligning to TRBD1. The sequencing input was peripheral blood. The sequence came from a woman over 75 with active or convalescent COVID-19. CDR3 in amino acids: CASSLWDRDNSPLHF. The CDR3 DNA is TGTGCCAGCAGCTTATGGGACAGGGATAATTCACCCCTCCACTTT.